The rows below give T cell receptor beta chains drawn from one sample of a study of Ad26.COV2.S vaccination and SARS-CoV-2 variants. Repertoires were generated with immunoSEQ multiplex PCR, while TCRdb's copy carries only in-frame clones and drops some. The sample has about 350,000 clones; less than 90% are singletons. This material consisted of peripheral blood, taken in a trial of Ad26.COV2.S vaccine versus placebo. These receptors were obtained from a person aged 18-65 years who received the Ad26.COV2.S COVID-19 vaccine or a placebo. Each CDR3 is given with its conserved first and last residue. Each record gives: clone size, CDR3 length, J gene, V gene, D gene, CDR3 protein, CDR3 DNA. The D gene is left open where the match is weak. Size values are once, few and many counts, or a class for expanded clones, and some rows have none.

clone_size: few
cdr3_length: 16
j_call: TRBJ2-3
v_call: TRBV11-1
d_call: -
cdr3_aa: CASSPPGLTSTDTQYF
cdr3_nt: TGTGCCAGCAGCCCCCCTGGCCTAACTAGCACAGATACGCAGTATTTT

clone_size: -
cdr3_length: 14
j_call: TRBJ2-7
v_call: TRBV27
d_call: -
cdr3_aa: CASSLYRVRAEQYF
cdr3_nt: TGTGCCAGCAGTTTGTACAGGGTCCGTGCCGAGCAGTACTTC

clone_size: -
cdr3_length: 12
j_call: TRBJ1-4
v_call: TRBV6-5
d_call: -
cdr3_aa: CASRSYNEKLFF
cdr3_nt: TGTGCCAGCAGGAGTTATAATGAAAAACTGTTTTTT

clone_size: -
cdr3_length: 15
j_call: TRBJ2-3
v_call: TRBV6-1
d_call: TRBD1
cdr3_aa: CASSESRDRGDTQYF
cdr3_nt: TGTGCCAGCAGTGAATCCCGGGACAGGGGGGATACGCAGTATTTT

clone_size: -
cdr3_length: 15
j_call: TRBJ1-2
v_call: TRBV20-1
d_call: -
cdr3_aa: CSASSAHLLNYGYTF
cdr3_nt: TGCAGTGCTAGTTCGGCCCACCTCTTAAACTATGGCTACACCTTC

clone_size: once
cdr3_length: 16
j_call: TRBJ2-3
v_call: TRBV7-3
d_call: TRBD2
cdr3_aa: CASSSGTSGTTDTQYF
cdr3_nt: TGTGCCAGCAGCTCAGGGACTAGCGGGACGACAGATACGCAGTATTTT

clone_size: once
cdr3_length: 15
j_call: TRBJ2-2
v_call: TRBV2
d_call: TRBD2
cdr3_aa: CASNSGGMNTGELFF
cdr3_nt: TGTGCCAGCAACAGCGGGGGCATGAACACCGGGGAGCTGTTTTTT

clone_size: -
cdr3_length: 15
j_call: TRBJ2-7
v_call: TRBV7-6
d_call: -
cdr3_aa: CASIPGGDRNYEQYF
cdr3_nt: TGTGCCAGCATCCCCGGGGGGGACAGAAACTACGAGCAGTACTTC

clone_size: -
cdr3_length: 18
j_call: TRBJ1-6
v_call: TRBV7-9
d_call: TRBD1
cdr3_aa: CASRSPPRTGGFNSPLHF
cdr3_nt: TGTGCCAGCAGATCCCCTCCACGGACAGGGGGCTTTAATTCACCCCTCCACTTT

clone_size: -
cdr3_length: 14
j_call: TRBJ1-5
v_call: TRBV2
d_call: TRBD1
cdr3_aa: CASSGRTGPQPQHF
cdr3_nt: TGTGCCAGCAGTGGAAGGACAGGGCCTCAGCCCCAGCATTTT

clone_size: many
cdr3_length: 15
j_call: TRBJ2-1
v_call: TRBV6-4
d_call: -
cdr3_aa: CASSAGESSYNEQFF
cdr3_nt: TGTGCCAGCAGTGCTGGAGAGAGCTCCTACAATGAGCAGTTCTTC

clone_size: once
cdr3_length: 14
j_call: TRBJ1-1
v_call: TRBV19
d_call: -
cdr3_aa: CASSIVQGYTEAFF
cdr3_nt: TGTGCCAGTAGTATAGTTCAGGGGTACACTGAAGCTTTCTTT

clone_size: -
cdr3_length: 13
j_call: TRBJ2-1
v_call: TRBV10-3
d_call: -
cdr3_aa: CAIKGDAYNEQFF
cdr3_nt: TGTGCCATCAAGGGGGACGCCTACAATGAGCAGTTCTTC

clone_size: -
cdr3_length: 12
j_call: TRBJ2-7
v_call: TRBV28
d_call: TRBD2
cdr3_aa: CASGLAGYEQYF
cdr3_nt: TGTGCCAGCGGACTAGCGGGATACGAGCAGTACTTC

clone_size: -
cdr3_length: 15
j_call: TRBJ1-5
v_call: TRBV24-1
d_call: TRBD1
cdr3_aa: CATSDAGGSNQPQHF
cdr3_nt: TGTGCCACCAGTGATGCAGGGGGCAGCAATCAGCCCCAGCATTTT

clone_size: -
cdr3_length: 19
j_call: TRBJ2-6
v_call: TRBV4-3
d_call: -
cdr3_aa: CASSQGLYKGDSGANVLTF
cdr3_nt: TGCGCCAGCAGCCAGGGACTTTATAAGGGGGATTCCGGGGCCAACGTCCTGACTTTC

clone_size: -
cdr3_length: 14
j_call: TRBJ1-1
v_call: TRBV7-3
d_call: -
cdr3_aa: CASSAGLRNTEAFF
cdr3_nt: TGTGCCAGCAGCGCTGGACTGAGGAACACTGAAGCTTTCTTT

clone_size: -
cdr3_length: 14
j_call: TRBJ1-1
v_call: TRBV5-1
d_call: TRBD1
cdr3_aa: CASSPGTGNTEAFF
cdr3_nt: TGCGCCAGCAGCCCTGGGACAGGGAACACTGAAGCTTTCTTT

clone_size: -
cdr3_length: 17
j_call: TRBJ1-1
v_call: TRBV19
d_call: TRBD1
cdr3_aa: CASTPRRQGAKNTEAFF
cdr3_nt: TGTGCCAGTACCCCGCGCAGACAGGGGGCCAAGAACACTGAAGCTTTCTTT

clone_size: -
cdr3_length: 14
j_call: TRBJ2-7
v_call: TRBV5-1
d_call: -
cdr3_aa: CASSSRSQGNEQYF
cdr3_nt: TGCGCCAGCAGCTCCAGATCACAGGGAAACGAGCAGTACTTC

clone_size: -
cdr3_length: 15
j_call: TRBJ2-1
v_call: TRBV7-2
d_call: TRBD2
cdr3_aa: CASSLQSGIINEQFF
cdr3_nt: TGTGCCAGCAGCCTTCAAAGCGGGATCATCAATGAGCAGTTCTTC

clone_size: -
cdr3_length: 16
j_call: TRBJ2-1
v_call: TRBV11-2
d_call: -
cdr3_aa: CASSEPGRPPYNEQFF
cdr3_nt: TGTGCCAGCAGCGAACCCGGACGCCCCCCCTACAATGAGCAGTTCTTC

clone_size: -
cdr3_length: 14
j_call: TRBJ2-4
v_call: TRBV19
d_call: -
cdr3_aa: CASSIGPGGDIQYF
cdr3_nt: TGTGCCAGTAGTATAGGGCCCGGTGGGGACATTCAGTACTTC

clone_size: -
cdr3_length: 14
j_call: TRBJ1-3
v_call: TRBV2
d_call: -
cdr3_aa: CASSLTGSGNTIYF
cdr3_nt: TGTGCCAGCAGTCTGACGGGCTCTGGAAACACCATATATTTT

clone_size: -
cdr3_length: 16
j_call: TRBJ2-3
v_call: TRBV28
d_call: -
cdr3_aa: CASSLGFGGVKGTQYF
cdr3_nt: TGTGCCAGCAGTTTGGGCTTTGGCGGAGTGAAAGGTACGCAGTATTTT

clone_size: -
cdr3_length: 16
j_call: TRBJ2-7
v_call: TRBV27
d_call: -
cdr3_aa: CASSPRSGAHIYEQYF
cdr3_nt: TGTGCCAGCAGTCCCCGATCGGGGGCCCATATCTACGAGCAGTACTTC

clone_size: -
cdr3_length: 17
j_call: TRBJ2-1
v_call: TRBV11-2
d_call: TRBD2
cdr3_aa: CASSLLGGRSFGGEQFF
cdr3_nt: TGTGCCAGCAGCTTACTTGGCGGGAGGTCCTTTGGGGGTGAGCAGTTCTTC

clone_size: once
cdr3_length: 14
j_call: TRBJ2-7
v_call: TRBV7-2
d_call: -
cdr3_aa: CASSLGTPYPGQYF
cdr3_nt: TGTGCCAGCAGCTTAGGAACCCCCTACCCGGGGCAGTACTTC